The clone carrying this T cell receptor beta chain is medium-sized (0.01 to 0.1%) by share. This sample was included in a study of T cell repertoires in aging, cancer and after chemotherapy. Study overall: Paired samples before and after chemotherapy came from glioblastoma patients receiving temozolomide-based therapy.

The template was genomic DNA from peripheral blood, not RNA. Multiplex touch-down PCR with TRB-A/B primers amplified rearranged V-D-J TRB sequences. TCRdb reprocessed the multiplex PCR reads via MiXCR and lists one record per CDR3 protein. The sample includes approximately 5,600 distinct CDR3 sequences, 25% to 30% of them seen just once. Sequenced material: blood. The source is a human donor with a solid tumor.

CDR3 sequence: CASRTREFLEGETQYF. As DNA, the CDR3 is TGTGCCAGCAGGACTCGGGAGTTTCTGGAAGGGGAGACCCAGTACTTC. The chain uses TRBV6-5 and TRBJ2-5; weak D call: TRBD2 (6 bases). Germline V gene data show CDR1 as MNHEY and CDR2 as SVGAGI. V gave up 6 bases and J gave up 5 bases, with 22 bases separating them. The CDR3 has 16 amino acids.